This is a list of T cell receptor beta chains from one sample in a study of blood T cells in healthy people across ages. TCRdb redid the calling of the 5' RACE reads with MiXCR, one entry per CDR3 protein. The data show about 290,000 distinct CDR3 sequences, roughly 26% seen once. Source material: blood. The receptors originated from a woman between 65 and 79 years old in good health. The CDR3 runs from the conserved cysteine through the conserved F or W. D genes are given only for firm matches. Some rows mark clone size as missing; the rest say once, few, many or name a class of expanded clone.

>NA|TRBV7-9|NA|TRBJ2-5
CASSDRDARGGETQYF
TGTGCCAGCAGCGATCGGGACGCCCGAGGAGGCGAGACCCAGTACTTC
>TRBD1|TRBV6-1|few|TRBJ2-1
CASSEITGGNEQFF
TGTGCCAGCAGTGAAATAACAGGGGGCAATGAGCAGTTCTTC
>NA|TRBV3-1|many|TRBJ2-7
CASSQDSSQSREQYF
TGTGCCAGCAGCCAAGATTCCTCCCAGAGTCGGGAGCAGTACTTC
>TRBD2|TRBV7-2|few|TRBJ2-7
CASSLGLAGVYEQYF
TGTGCCAGCAGCTTAGGGCTGGCGGGAGTATACGAGCAGTACTTC
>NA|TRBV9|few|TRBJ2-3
CASSVGSDTDTQYF
TGTGCCAGCAGCGTTGGGTCTGATACAGATACGCAGTATTTT
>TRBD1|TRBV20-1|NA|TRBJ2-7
CSAMEQGVEQYF
TGCAGTGCTATGGAACAGGGGGTCGAGCAGTACTTC
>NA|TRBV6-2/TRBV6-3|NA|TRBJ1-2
CASRGEEGGYTF
TGTGCCAGCCGGGGGGAGGAAGGAGGCTACACCTTC
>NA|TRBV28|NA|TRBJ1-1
CASFAGDEAFF
TGTGCCAGTTTCGCAGGGGATGAAGCTTTCTTT
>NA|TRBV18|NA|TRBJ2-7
CASSPDYEQYF
TGTGCCAGCTCACCCGACTACGAGCAGTACTTC
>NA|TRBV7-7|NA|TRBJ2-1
CASSPRGWNEQFF
TGTGCTAGCAGCCCCCGGGGATGGAATGAGCAGTTCTTC
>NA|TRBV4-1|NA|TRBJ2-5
CASSSDRQETQYF
TGCGCCAGCAGCTCCGACAGGCAGGAGACCCAGTACTTC
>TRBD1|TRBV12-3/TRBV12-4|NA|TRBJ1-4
CASSRQGASNEKLFF
TGTGCCAGCAGTCGACAGGGGGCTTCTAATGAAAAACTGTTTTTT
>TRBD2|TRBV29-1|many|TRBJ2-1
CSVEEGAGDEQFF
TGCAGCGTTGAAGAGGGAGCGGGAGATGAGCAGTTCTTC
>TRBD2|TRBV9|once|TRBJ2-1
CASSVALREVSGGNEQFF
TGTGCCAGCAGCGTAGCTTTGCGGGAGGTGTCGGGAGGGAATGAGCAGTTCTTC
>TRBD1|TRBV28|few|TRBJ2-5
CASRTGKGVETQYF
TGTGCCAGCAGGACAGGGAAGGGAGTGGAGACCCAGTACTTC
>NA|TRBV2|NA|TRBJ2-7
CASNKGGPYEQYF
TGTGCCAGCAACAAGGGGGGACCATACGAGCAGTACTTC
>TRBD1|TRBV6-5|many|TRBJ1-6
CASSPRTGSNSPLHF
TGTGCCAGCAGTCCGCGGACAGGGTCTAATTCACCCCTCCACTTT
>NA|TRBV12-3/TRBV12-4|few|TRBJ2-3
CASSLIAGMAYRLNTDTQYF
TGTGCCAGCAGTTTAATAGCAGGGATGGCATACCGATTGAACACAGATACGCAGTATTTT
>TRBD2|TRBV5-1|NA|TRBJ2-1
CASNSGAGGGEQFF
TGCGCCAGCAATTCTGGAGCGGGAGGGGGTGAGCAGTTCTTC
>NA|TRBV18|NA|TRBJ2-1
CASSPPSYNEQFF
TGTGCCAGCTCACCACCGAGTTACAATGAGCAGTTCTTC
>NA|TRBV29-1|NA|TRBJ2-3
CSVPSFAADTQYF
TGCAGCGTACCGTCGTTTGCGGCAGATACGCAGTATTTT
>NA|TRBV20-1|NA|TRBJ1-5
CSASPTGHNQPQHF
TGCAGTGCTAGCCCGACCGGCCACAATCAGCCCCAGCATTTT
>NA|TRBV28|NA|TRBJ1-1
CASSLPNRPDTEAFF
TGTGCCAGCAGTTTACCCAATAGACCGGACACTGAAGCTTTCTTT
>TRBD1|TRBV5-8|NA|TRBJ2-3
CASSLAGTDLPGDTQYF
TGTGCCAGCAGCTTGGCCGGGACAGATCTCCCGGGAGATACGCAGTATTTT
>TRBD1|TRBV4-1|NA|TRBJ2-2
CASSPDRARTGELFF
TGTGCCAGCAGCCCCGACAGGGCGAGGACCGGGGAGCTGTTTTTT
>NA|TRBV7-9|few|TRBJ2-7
CASSLSVGFYEQYF
TGTGCCAGCAGCTTATCAGTGGGCTTCTACGAGCAGTACTTC
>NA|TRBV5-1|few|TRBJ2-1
CASTFGRGYDHEQFF
TGCGCCAGCACGTTTGGCAGAGGGTACGACCATGAGCAGTTCTTC
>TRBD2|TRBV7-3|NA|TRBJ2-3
CASSLTGTSGTDTQYF
TGTGCCAGCAGCTTAACAGGGACTAGCGGGACAGATACGCAGTATTTT
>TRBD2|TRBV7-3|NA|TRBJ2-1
CASSPTTSGRAGEQFF
TGTGCCAGCAGCCCTACTACTAGCGGGAGGGCAGGTGAGCAGTTCTTC
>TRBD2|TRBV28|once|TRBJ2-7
CASSFELAGLSYEQYF
TGTGCCAGCAGTTTCGAACTAGCGGGACTGTCCTACGAGCAGTACTTC
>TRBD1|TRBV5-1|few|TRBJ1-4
CASSLPTGTGGEKLFF
TGCGCCAGCAGCCTACCTACCGGGACAGGGGGAGAAAAACTGTTTTTT
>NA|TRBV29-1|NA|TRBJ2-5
CTATPDYPKETQYF
TGCACCGCGACCCCGGACTACCCGAAAGAGACCCAGTACTTC
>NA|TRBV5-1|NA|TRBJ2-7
CASSRDGQTYEQYF
TGCGCCAGCAGTAGGGACGGACAAACCTACGAGCAGTACTTC
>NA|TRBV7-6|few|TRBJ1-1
CASSSPTGGRGSEAFF
TGTGCCAGCAGCTCACCGACGGGAGGGAGGGGCTCTGAAGCTTTCTTT
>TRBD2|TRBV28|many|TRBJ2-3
CASSLDLAGSDTQYF
TGTGCCAGCAGTTTAGATCTAGCGGGATCAGATACGCAGTATTTT
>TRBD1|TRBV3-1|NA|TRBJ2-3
CASSYYRGGGSTDTQYF
TGTGCCAGCAGCTACTATCGAGGGGGCGGGAGCACAGATACGCAGTATTTT
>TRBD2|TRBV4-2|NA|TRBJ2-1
CASSQEGSLAGVNEQFF
TGTGCCAGCAGCCAAGAAGGTTCCCTAGCGGGAGTCAATGAGCAGTTCTTC
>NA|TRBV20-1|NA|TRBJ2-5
CSASRSEHQETQYF
TGCAGTGCTTCCCGAAGTGAACACCAAGAGACCCAGTACTTC
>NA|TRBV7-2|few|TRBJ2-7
CASSLARETGWDF
TGTGCCAGCAGCTTAGCAAGAGAGACCGGGTGGGACTTC
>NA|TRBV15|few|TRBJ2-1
CATSRDWGHNNEQFF
TGTGCCACCAGCAGAGATTGGGGACACAACAATGAGCAGTTCTTC
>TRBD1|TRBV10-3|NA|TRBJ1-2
CAISWTGDGYTF
TGTGCCATCAGTTGGACAGGGGACGGCTACACCTTC
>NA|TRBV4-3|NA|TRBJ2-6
CASSQEARASGANVLTF
TGCGCCAGCAGCCAAGAGGCCAGGGCCTCTGGGGCCAACGTCCTGACTTTC
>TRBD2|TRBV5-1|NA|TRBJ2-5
CASSLQLAVKETQYF
TGCGCCAGCAGCTTACAACTAGCGGTGAAAGAGACCCAGTACTTC
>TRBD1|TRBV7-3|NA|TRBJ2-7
CASSLSSDRGYEQYF
TGTGCCAGCAGCTTAAGTAGCGACAGGGGATACGAGCAGTACTTC
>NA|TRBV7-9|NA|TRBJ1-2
CASSLDGGASYGYTF
TGTGCCAGCAGCCTAGACGGGGGGGCCTCCTATGGCTACACCTTC
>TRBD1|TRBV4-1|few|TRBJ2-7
CASSQLRTGLIEQYF
TGCGCCAGCAGCCAACTGAGGACAGGGCTGATCGAGCAGTACTTC
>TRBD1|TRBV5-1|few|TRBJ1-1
CASSQGASSNADTEAFF
TGCGCCAGCAGCCAGGGGGCAAGTTCCAATGCTGACACTGAAGCTTTCTTT
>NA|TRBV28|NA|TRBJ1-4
CASSFLGRELFF
TGTGCCAGCAGTTTTTTAGGTAGAGAACTGTTTTTT
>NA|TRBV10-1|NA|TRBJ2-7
CASASSYEQYF
TGCGCCAGCGCGAGCTCCTACGAGCAGTACTTC
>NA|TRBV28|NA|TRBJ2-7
CASSYPGTDSYEQYF
TGTGCCAGCAGTTACCCAGGGACGGACTCCTACGAGCAGTACTTC
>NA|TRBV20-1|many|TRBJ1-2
CSATRDGRGGYTF
TGCAGTGCTACCCGGGACGGACGGGGTGGCTACACCTTC
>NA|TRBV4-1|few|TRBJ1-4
CASRVVGLTNEKLFF
TGCGCCAGTCGGGTGGTGGGTTTGACTAATGAAAAACTGTTTTTT
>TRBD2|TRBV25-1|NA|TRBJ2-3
CASSAGSGRGTDTQYF
TGTGCCAGCAGTGCGGGTAGCGGGAGAGGCACAGATACGCAGTATTTT
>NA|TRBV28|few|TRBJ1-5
CASRRLDGGNQPQHF
TGTGCCAGCAGACGATTGGACGGCGGCAATCAGCCCCAGCATTTT
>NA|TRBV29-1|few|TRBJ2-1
CSAVRDMRDNEQFF
TGCAGCGCTGTACGGGACATGAGGGACAATGAGCAGTTCTTC
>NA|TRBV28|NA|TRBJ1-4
CAGQNSLGKLFF
TGTGCCGGCCAAAACTCGCTTGGAAAACTGTTTTTT
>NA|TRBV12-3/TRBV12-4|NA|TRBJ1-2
CASRVTSGLGGYTF
TGTGCCAGCAGGGTTACTTCGGGTCTTGGGGGCTACACCTTC